This is a list of T cell receptor beta chains from one sample in a study of blood T cell repertoires in COVID-19. Sequenced by immunoSEQ multiplex PCR; TCRdb stores in-frame clones only, minus some. The profile covers roughly 330,000 clones, with about 85% appearing a single time and approximately 6% taken by the ten largest. The specimen sequenced was PBMCs or T cells enriched from blood (not recorded which). Receptor source: a woman under 40 who had recovered from COVID-19. Each CDR3 is given with its conserved first and last residue. The D gene is left open where the match is weak. Clone size is not always given. Where it is, it says once, few, many or a class for expanded clones.

abundance,v_gene,j_gene,d_gene,CDR3nt,CDR3aa
once,TRBV4-1,TRBJ1-6,TRBD1,TGCGCCAGCAGCCAAGGGGGGGCGACAGGGATTTCACCCCTCCACTTT,CASSQGGATGISPLHF
.,TRBV10-3,TRBJ2-7,TRBD2,TGTGCCATCAGTTTGGGGGGGGACGGAGAGCAGTACTTC,CAISLGGDGEQYF
.,TRBV18,TRBJ2-7,.,TGTGCCAGCTCACGACTCCCTGAGGGCTACGAGCAGTACTTC,CASSRLPEGYEQYF
.,TRBV7-9,TRBJ1-5,.,TGTGCCAGCAGCTTTTCACAGGGTGGTAGCAATCAGCCCCAGCATTTT,CASSFSQGGSNQPQHF
.,TRBV10-2,TRBJ2-2,TRBD2,TGCGCCAGCACTAGCGGGGGGAACTACACCGGGGAGCTGTTTTTT,CASTSGGNYTGELFF
.,TRBV13,TRBJ2-1,.,TGTGCCAGCAGCCCTGAGCTAGTCGATGAGCAGTTCTTC,CASSPELVDEQFF
.,TRBV15,TRBJ2-7,.,TGTGCCACCAGCACAGACCGGGACACCTCCTACGAGCAGTACTTC,CATSTDRDTSYEQYF
.,TRBV30,TRBJ1-5,.,TGTGCCTGGAATCTCTTTCCTAATCAGCCCCAGCATTTT,CAWNLFPNQPQHF
.,TRBV19,TRBJ1-5,TRBD1,TGTGCCAGTAGTGGGACAGGGGAAAGCAATCAGCCCCAGCATTTT,CASSGTGESNQPQHF
.,TRBV6-4,TRBJ2-3,TRBD2,TGTGCCAGCAGCCGAGCGGGGGGGGAAAGGGATACGCAGTATTTT,CASSRAGGERDTQYF
.,TRBV6-5,TRBJ2-2,TRBD1,TGTGCCAGCAGTCGACAGGGGACCGGGGAGCTGTTTTTT,CASSRQGTGELFF
.,TRBV15,TRBJ2-2,TRBD1,TGTGCCACCCTCGACAGGGTAGGCACCGGGGAGCTGTTTTTT,CATLDRVGTGELFF
.,TRBV25-1,TRBJ2-1,TRBD2,TGTGCCAGCAGTGTACTAGCGGGGGTCTCCTACAATGAGCAGTTCTTC,CASSVLAGVSYNEQFF
.,TRBV3-1/TRBV3-2,TRBJ1-4,.,TGTGCCAGCACTGACGGGTATGAAAAACTGTTTTTT,CASTDGYEKLFF
.,TRBV9,TRBJ1-2,TRBD1,TGTGCCAGCAGCGAGGGGGCACCCGGGTCGGGGGGCTACACCTTC,CASSEGAPGSGGYTF